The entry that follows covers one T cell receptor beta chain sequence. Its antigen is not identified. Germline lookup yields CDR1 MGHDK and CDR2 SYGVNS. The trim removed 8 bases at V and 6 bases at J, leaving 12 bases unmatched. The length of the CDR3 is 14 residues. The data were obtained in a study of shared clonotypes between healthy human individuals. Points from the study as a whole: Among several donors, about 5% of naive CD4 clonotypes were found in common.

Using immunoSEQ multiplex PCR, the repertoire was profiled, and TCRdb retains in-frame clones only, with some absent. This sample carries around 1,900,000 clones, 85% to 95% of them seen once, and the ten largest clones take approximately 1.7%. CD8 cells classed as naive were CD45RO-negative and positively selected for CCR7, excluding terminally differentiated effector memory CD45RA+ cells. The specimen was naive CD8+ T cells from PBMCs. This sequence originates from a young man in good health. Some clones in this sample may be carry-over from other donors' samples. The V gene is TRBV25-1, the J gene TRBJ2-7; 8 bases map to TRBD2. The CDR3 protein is CASSGTRALGEQYF. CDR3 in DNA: TGTGCCAGCTCCGGGACTAGAGCTTTGGGCGAGCAGTACTTC.